This T cell receptor (beta chain) appears in the sequencing data of a study of T cell repertoires in cytomegalovirus infection. There are 13 residues in the CDR3. V was pared by 2 bases and J by 5 bases, with 10 bases between. The germline CDR1 and CDR2 sequences are SGHRS and YFSETQ. TCRdb recomputed calls from the reads with MiXCR, one row per CDR3 protein. The table has about 130,000 distinct CDR3 sequences, approximately 9.2% seen once; the top ten hold 10%. The specimen was PBMCs. V is TRBV5-1 and J is TRBJ2-5; D might be TRBD1 (6 bases). The TCR originated in a human donor in good health (CMV status not recorded). Some clones in this sample may be carry-over from other donors' samples. Here the CDR3 reads CASSFSGEETQYF. The CDR3 region has the DNA TGCGCCAGCAGCTTTTCAGGGGAGGAGACCCAGTACTTC.